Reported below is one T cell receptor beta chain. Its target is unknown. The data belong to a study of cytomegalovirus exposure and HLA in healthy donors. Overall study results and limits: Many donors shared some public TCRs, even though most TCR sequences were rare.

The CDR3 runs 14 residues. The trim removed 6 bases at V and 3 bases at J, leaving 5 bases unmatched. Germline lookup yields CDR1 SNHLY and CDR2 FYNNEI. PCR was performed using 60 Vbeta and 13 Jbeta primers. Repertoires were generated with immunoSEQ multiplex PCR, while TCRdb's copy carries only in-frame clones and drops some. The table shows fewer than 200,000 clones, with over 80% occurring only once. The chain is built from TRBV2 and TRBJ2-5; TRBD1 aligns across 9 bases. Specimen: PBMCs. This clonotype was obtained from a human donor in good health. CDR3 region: CASRSQGAEETQYF. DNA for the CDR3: TGTGCCAGCAGATCACAGGGGGCCGAAGAGACCCAGTACTTC.